The 28 T cell receptor beta chains below were found in one sample sequenced in a study of OX40 agonist ivuxolimab in advanced cancers. Sequenced by immunoSEQ multiplex PCR; TCRdb stores in-frame clones only, minus some. The data contain 60,000 or so clones, approximately 87% of them singletons. The sample in question was CD4+ or CD8+ T cells sorted from blood, obtained in a trial of the OX40 agonist ivuxolimab. The receptors shown here come from an adult with an advanced solid tumor such as melanoma, head and neck, liver or kidney cancer.

The chain couples TRBV6-1 to TRBJ2-7; TRBD1 or TRBD2 may be the D gene (5 bases each). Trimming removed 7 bases at V and 6 bases at J, with 22 bases between. The CDR3 is 15 amino acids. Germline lookup yields CDR1 MNHNS and CDR2 SASEGT. This chain's CDR3 is CASIFSGTDVSEQYF. The CDR3 DNA reads TGTGCCAGCATCTTCTCCGGGACGGATGTCAGCGAGCAGTACTTC.

CDR3 coding DNA: TGTGCCAGCAGCCAAGGTCGGGGGGCCGGCGAAAACATTCAGTACTTC. This codes for CASSQGRGAGENIQYF. The chain is built from TRBV4-2 and TRBJ2-4; a possible D gene is TRBD2 (7 bases). Per germline, CDR1 LGHNA and CDR2 YNFKEQ. V gave up 1 base and J gave up 5 bases, with 15 bases separating them. There are 16 residues in the CDR3.

With respect to this clone: A read error may produce the germline difference seen at one junction end. V gene TRBV5-1 combines with J gene TRBJ2-2, with 10 bases fitting TRBD2. In germline, CDR1 is SGHRS, CDR2 YFSETQ. The CDR3 has 13 residues. CDR3 DNA sequence: TGCGCCAGCAGCTTGGGTACTAGCGGGGTGCTGTTTTTT. Translation gives CASSLGTSGVLFF.

The chain is built from TRBV19 and TRBJ1-1; 9 bases are shared with TRBD1. Per the germline V gene, CDR1 is LNHDA and CDR2 is SQIVND (reference sequence). The trim removed 4 bases at V and 5 bases at J, leaving 2 bases unmatched. This CDR3 comprises 13 residues. This chain's CDR3 is CASSSGTGTEAFF. The CDR3 DNA reads TGTGCCAGTAGTAGCGGGACAGGGACTGAAGCTTTCTTT.

The chain carries TRBV11-2 and TRBJ2-7; the D is unclear. The CDR3 is 12 amino acids. V was pared by 2 bases and J by 4 bases, with 6 bases between. Germline loops: CDR1 SGHAT, CDR2 FQNNGV. CDR3 bases: TGTGCCAGCAGCTTACACGGATACGAGCAGTACTTC. Protein: CASSLHGYEQYF.

Written as DNA, the CDR3 is TGCGCCAGCAGCGACAGGGGTGGGGGCTCCTACAATGAGCAGTTCTTC. It is translated as CASSDRGGGSYNEQFF. This sequence joins TRBV5-1 and TRBJ2-1, with TRBD1 matching over 8 bases. The CDR3 is made up of 16 amino acids. The J segment lost 0 bases and the V segment lost 4 bases, leaving 6 bases of the junction unmatched. Germline V CDR1 and CDR2: SGHRS, YFSETQ.

The V and J genes are TRBV20-1 and TRBJ1-4, with TRBD1 as a possible D gene (5 bases). The ends were cut back, 7 bases at V and 4 bases at J, with 7 bases in the middle. The CDR3 extends over 11 amino acids. Looked up from germline, CDR1 is DFQATT and CDR2 is SNEGSKA (reference sequence). The CDR3: CSGQINEKLFF. CDR3 DNA: TGCAGTGGACAGATTAATGAAAAACTGTTTTTT.

This chain joins TRBV6-6 and TRBJ2-7; no firm D call. Germline CDR1 and CDR2: MNHNY and SVGAGI (reference sequence). The germline V and J ends were trimmed by 6 bases and 0 bases, with 9 bases remaining between them. The CDR3 has 13 amino acids. As DNA, the CDR3 is TGTGCCAGCAGGGCTCCGTACTCCTACGAGCAGTACTTC. It specifies CASRAPYSYEQYF.

This clone was seen only a few times. This sequence joins TRBV7-3 and TRBJ1-1; a possible D gene is TRBD1 (6 bases). This CDR3 comprises 14 residues. The V end lost 7 bases, the J end lost 3 bases, and 15 bases lay between the germline ends. The germline CDR1 and CDR2 sequences are SGHTA and FQGTGA. CDR3 DNA: TGTGCCAGCACACTACAGGGAGGAGACACTGAAGCTTTCTTT. Its translation: CASTLQGGDTEAFF.

The chain employs TRBV9 and TRBJ2-3; the D is unclear. V lost 0 bases and J 6 bases, leaving 11 bases between the germline ends. The CDR3 contains 14 residues. Germline V gives CDR1 SGDLS, CDR2 YYNGEE. The CDR3 sequence is CASSVVDKRDTQYF. DNA for the CDR3: TGTGCCAGCAGCGTAGTGGATAAAAGGGATACGCAGTATTTT.

CDR3 sequence (DNA): TGTGCCAGCAGCCTCCTGGGCCGGGGGGGCCAAGAGACCCAGTACTTC. Residues: CASSLLGRGGQETQYF. The chain carries TRBV11-1 and TRBJ2-5; 8 bases align to TRBD2. This CDR3 has 16 amino acids. The germline CDR1 and CDR2 sequences are SGHAT and FQDESV (reference sequence). V lost 5 bases to trimming and J lost 1 base; unmatched junction nucleotides: 9.

V usage is TRBV5-1 and J usage is TRBJ2-5; D not resolved. Germline V gives CDR1 SGHRS, CDR2 YFSETQ. The CDR3 contains 15 residues. Trimming cost V 7 bases and J 6 bases, with 22 bases left between them. The CDR3 bases are TGCGCCAGCTCCATCGGATTTGGAGACGGGCAGACCCAGTACTTC. Its translation is CASSIGFGDGQTQYF.

This chain uses TRBV10-3 with TRBJ1-1, with D possibly matching TRBD1 (5 bases). Germline CDR1 ENHRY, CDR2 SYGVKD. Trimming removed 4 bases at V and 5 bases at J, with 14 bases between. This CDR3 spans 14 amino acids. The CDR3 DNA reads TGTGCCATCAGTGTGCGGGGCGAGGAGACTGAAGCTTTCTTT. Translation gives CAISVRGEETEAFF.

The V gene is TRBV13, the J gene TRBJ1-2, with 10 positions matching TRBD1. The V and J ends lost 3 bases and 4 bases, in that order; junction bases with no gene match: 5. Germline CDR1 and CDR2: PRHDT and FYEKMQ (reference sequence). This CDR3 region has 15 residues. The CDR3 spells CASSFRDRGPYGYTF. The CDR3 coding sequence is TGTGCCAGCAGCTTCCGGGACAGGGGCCCCTATGGCTACACCTTC.

The CDR3 DNA follows: TGTGCCAGCAGCCTACGGGACAGGAACACCGGGGAGCTGTTTTTT. It codes for CASSLRDRNTGELFF. This chain links TRBV2 with TRBJ2-2; 7 nucleotides match TRBD1. Unmatched junction bases numbered 5, after V lost 6 bases and J lost 1 base. The CDR3 spans 15 residues. The V gene's germline CDR1 is SNHLY and CDR2 FYNNEI.

The CDR3 loop is CASRTSGYNEQFF. The CDR3 DNA reads TGTGCCAGTCGGACTAGCGGATACAATGAGCAGTTCTTC. The chain carries TRBV28 and TRBJ2-1; 10 positions match TRBD2. Per the germline V gene, CDR1 is MDHEN and CDR2 is SYDVKM. The CDR3 spans 13 residues. V shed 9 bases and J 4 bases; nucleotides not matched to a gene: 3.

CDR3 nucleotide sequence: TGTGCCAGCAGTTCAATAGCGGGGGGGCAGGGTGAGCAGTTCTTC. This codes for CASSSIAGGQGEQFF. The genes are TRBV28 and TRBJ2-1, with TRBD2 matching 11 bases. The CDR3 contains 15 residues. J gave up 9 bases and V 4 bases, and 8 bases lay outside the gene matches. Germline assignment: CDR1 MDHEN and CDR2 SYDVKM.

The rearrangement links TRBV5-6 to TRBJ1-2; D ambiguous. The CDR3 is made up of 13 amino acids. Germline values: CDR1 SGHDT, CDR2 YYEEEE. V was pared by 0 bases and J by 14 bases, with 17 bases between. In nucleotides, the CDR3 is TGTGCCAGCAGCTTGGCATTCTCTATGGTTTATACCTTC. This encodes CASSLAFSMVYTF.

V gene TRBV10-1 combines with J gene TRBJ1-2; 8 nucleotides align to TRBD1. The CDR3 runs to 15 residues. V lost 9 bases to trimming and J lost 0 bases; unmatched junction nucleotides: 9. Germline-derived CDR1 and CDR2 are WNHNN and SYGVQD (reference sequence). CDR3 region: CASTRDRSANYGYTF. CDR3 sequence (DNA): TGCGCCAGTACCAGGGACAGGTCGGCTAACTATGGCTACACCTTC.

In DNA, the CDR3 is TGTGCCAGCAGCCTACATCGGGCTGGGGCCAACGTCCTGACTTTC. It is translated as CASSLHRAGANVLTF. J is TRBJ2-6 and V is TRBV5-6; D ambiguous. Germline assignment: CDR1 SGHDT and CDR2 YYEEEE. The CDR3 has 15 amino acids. V was trimmed by 4 bases and J by 2 bases, leaving 10 bases between them.

CDR3 DNA sequence: TGTGCCAGCAGCTACAACAGGGGGGAAAAAGATACGCAGTATTTT. Translated, it gives CASSYNRGEKDTQYF. V and J are TRBV5-8 and TRBJ2-3, with 8 bases that match TRBD1. V lost 3 bases to trimming and J lost 5 bases; unmatched junction nucleotides: 8. The V gene's germline CDR1 is SGHTS and CDR2 YDEGEE. The CDR3 totals 15 residues.

The J gene is TRBJ2-2, the V gene TRBV5-1; TRBD2 matches 9 bases. CDR1 is SGHRS, CDR2 YFSETQ, per germline. CDR3 size: 15 residues. Losses at the gene ends were 7 bases for V and 6 bases for J; bases not matched to a gene: 10. The CDR3 loop is CASRTSGGGAGELFF. In DNA form, the CDR3 reads TGCGCCAGCCGAACGTCTGGCGGGGGGGCCGGGGAGCTGTTTTTT.

V usage is TRBV7-2 and J usage is TRBJ2-3, with no clear D. This CDR3 is 14 amino acids long. Per the germline V gene, CDR1 is SGHTA and CDR2 is FQGNSA. V lost 5 bases and J lost 5, with 14 bases in between. In DNA, the CDR3 is TGTGCCAGCAGCCCTGACTTCTCTGAAGATACGCAGTATTTT. It codes for CASSPDFSEDTQYF.

The chain is built from TRBV6-6 and TRBJ1-5; D not certain. The CDR3 extends over 13 amino acids. V shed 2 bases and J shed 6 bases, with 8 bases lying between them. From germline, CDR1 is MNHNY and CDR2 SVGAGI (reference sequence). The CDR3 loop is CASSYAAGQPQHF. As DNA, the CDR3 is TGTGCCAGCAGTTACGCGGCAGGTCAGCCCCAGCATTTT.

The chain links TRBV7-9 to TRBJ2-1; 9 nucleotides match TRBD2. Germline loops: CDR1 SEHNR, CDR2 FQNEAQ (reference sequence). The CDR3 length is 15 residues. With V trimmed by 3 bases and J by 3 bases, 3 bases remained unmatched. This chain's CDR3 is CASSFGGGVYNEQFF. The CDR3 DNA reads TGTGCCAGCAGCTTCGGCGGGGGGGTCTACAATGAGCAGTTCTTC. Full variable domain (missing parts from reference TRBV7-9 and TRBJ2-1): DTGVSQNPRHKITKRGQNVTFRCDPISEHNRLYWYRQTLGQGPEFLTYFQNEAQLEKSRLLSDRFSAERPKGSFSTLEIQRTEQGDSAMYLCASSFGGGVYNEQFFGPGTRLTVL.

V usage is TRBV6-5 and J usage is TRBJ2-7; 7 bases agree with TRBD2. The germline V gene encodes CDR1 MNHEY and CDR2 SVGAGI. V was clipped by 6 bases and J by 0 bases; unmatched bases: 5. This CDR3 comprises 14 residues. The DNA for the CDR3 is TGTGCCAGCAGGGACGGCGGGGGCTCCTACGAGCAGTACTTC. It is translated as CASRDGGGSYEQYF.

The table lists this clone with a count of one. V gene TRBV13 combines with J gene TRBJ1-1, with no clear D. The CDR3 has 13 amino acids. Germline values: CDR1 PRHDT, CDR2 FYEKMQ (reference sequence). Trimming left V 6 bases short and J 1 base short, with 9 bases between. CDR3 sequence: CASRLLGNTEAFF. CDR3 sequence (DNA): TGTGCCAGCAGGCTGTTAGGGAACACTGAAGCTTTCTTT.

The chain joins TRBV29-1 to TRBJ1-3; no clear D gene. This CDR3 has 11 amino acids. CDR1 SQVTM and CDR2 ANQGSEA come from the germline V gene. Deletions cut 8 bases from V and 2 bases from J, with 7 bases between. This chain's CDR3 is CSTLAGNTIYF. For the CDR3, the DNA is TGCAGCACCTTAGCTGGAAACACCATATATTTT.